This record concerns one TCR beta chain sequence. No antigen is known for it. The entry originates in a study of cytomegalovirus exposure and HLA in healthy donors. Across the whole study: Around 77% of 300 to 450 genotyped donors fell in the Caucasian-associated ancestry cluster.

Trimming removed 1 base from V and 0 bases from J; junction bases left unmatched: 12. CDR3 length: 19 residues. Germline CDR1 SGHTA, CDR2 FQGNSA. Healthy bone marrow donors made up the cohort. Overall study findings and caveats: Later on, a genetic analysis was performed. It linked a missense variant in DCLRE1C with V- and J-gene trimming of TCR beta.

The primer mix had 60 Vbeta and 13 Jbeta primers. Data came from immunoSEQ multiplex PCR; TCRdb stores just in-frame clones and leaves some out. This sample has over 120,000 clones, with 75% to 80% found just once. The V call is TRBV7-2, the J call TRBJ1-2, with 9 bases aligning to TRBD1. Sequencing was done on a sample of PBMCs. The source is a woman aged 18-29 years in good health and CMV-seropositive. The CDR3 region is CASSLVGGTGRGTNYGYTF. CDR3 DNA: TGTGCCAGCAGCTTAGTGGGGGGGACAGGGAGGGGTACTAACTATGGCTACACCTTC.